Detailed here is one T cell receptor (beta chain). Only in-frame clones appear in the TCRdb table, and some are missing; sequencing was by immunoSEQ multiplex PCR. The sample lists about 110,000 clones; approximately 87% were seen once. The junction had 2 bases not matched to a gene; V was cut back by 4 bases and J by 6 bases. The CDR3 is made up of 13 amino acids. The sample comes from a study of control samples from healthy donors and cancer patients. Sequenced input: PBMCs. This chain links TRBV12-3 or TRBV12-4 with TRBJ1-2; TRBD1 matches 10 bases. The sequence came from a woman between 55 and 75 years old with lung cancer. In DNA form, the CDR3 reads TGTGCCAGCAGTTGGGACAGGGGAGATGGCTACACCTTC. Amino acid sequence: CASSWDRGDGYTF.